Below are 15 T cell receptor beta chains sequenced from a single sample in a study of T cell repertoires in cytomegalovirus infection. TCRdb ran MiXCR on the reads and lists one entry per CDR3 protein. The table lists 84,000 or so distinct CDR3 sequences, approximately 45% of them singletons. These TCRs are of unknown antigen specificity. The starting material was CD8+ T cells from cultured PBMCs, obtained from culture after CMV antigen stimulation. The receptors originated from a human donor in good health (CMV status not recorded). Some clones in this sample may be carry-over from other donors' samples.

CDR3 DNA: TGTGCCAGCAGTTATCGCGGGGGGGCCCCCTACGAGCAGTACTTC. Its translation: CASSYRGGAPYEQYF. V gene TRBV6-2 or TRBV6-3 combines with J gene TRBJ2-7; 9 bases line up with TRBD2. Per germline, CDR1 MNHEY and CDR2 SVGEGT. V lost 3 bases to trimming and J lost 2 bases; unmatched junction nucleotides: 5. This CDR3 has 15 amino acids.

The chain recombines TRBV12-5 with TRBJ2-3, with D maybe TRBD2 (8 bases). This CDR3 contains 17 residues. Germline CDR1 reads LGHNT; CDR2 reads FRNRAP. V was trimmed by 6 bases and J by 3 bases, leaving 22 bases between them. Here the CDR3 reads CASGPEGAGGETDTQYF. The CDR3 nucleotides read TGTGCTAGTGGCCCAGAGGGGGCGGGAGGCGAGACAGATACGCAGTATTTT.

The chain carries TRBV14 and TRBJ1-4; a weak D match, TRBD1 (6 bases). Trimming left V 1 base short and J 2 bases short, with 8 bases between. The CDR3 runs to 15 residues. Germline-derived CDR1 and CDR2 are SGHDN and FVKESK. This CDR3 reads CASSQVGGTNEKLFF. CDR3 coding DNA: TGTGCCAGCAGCCAAGTCGGGGGCACTAATGAAAAACTGTTTTTT.

This clonotype was seen a few times. Germline is not matched at one junction end, which may reflect a read error. V gene TRBV5-3 combines with J gene TRBJ2-7; TRBD1 matches 12 bases. TRBV5-3 is flagged as an ORF with uncertain function. This CDR3 is built from 15 residues. The CDR3 DNA sequence: TGTGCCAGCAGCTTGGGGACAGGGGGCCCCTACGAGCAGTACTTC. This codes for CASSLGTGGPYEQYF.

Of note for this clonotype: It is unclear where the CDR3 begins or ends on the DNA, so no DNA is shown, and the CDR3 is as TCRdb lists it. The V gene is TRBV12-3 or TRBV12-4, the J gene TRBJ1-2; TRBD1, the table's D call, was not compared with the DNA. The CDR3 has 11 residues if both end residues are counted. The CDR3: CASSFGAGYTF.

A few counts support this clonotype. V and J are TRBV7-4 and TRBJ2-1; D is uncertain. From germline, CDR1 is SGHVT and CDR2 SQSDAQ. The V gene lost 8 bases and the J gene lost 0 bases, with 2 bases spanning the gap. This CDR3 is 11 amino acids long. DNA of the CDR3: TGTGCCAGCCTCTCCTACAATGAGCAGTTCTTC. Its translation is CASLSYNEQFF.

The chain carries TRBV7-2 and TRBJ2-3, with D possibly TRBD2 on 6 matching bases. CDR1 is SGHTA, CDR2 FQGNSA, per germline. The V end was cut by 7 bases, the J end by 2 bases, with 16 bases between. The CDR3 spans 15 residues. The CDR3 bases are TGTGCCAGCAAACCGCCGGGACTCCCCACAGATACGCAGTATTTT. Amino acids: CASKPPGLPTDTQYF.

This clonotype was found a few times. The chain's CDR3 is CASSGSDRRMNYGYTF. DNA of the CDR3: TGTGCCAGCAGTGGATCGGACAGGCGGATGAACTATGGCTACACCTTC. The rearrangement links TRBV12-3 or TRBV12-4 to TRBJ1-2, with 7 bases that match TRBD1. The CDR3 totals 16 residues. The V gene end was trimmed by 5 bases and the J gene end by 2 bases; junction bases not matched to a gene: 11.

The chain uses TRBV7-9 and TRBJ2-2; D not resolved. The CDR3 sequence is 16 residues long. Germline loops: CDR1 SEHNR, CDR2 FQNEAQ (reference sequence). With 6 bases removed from V and 1 base from J, the gap between germline ends came to 15 bases. Written as DNA, the CDR3 is TGTGCCAGCAGTTCCACTGACGGATGGAACACCGGGGAGCTGTTTTTT. Amino acid sequence: CASSSTDGWNTGELFF.

The V and J genes are TRBV7-3 and TRBJ1-1, with a possible D match to TRBD1 (5 bases). Trimming took 4 bases from V and 11 from J, leaving 14 bases between them. This CDR3 is built from 12 residues. The germline CDR1 and CDR2 sequences are SGHTA and FQGTGA. As DNA, the CDR3 is TGTGCCAGCAGCTCCTCAGGGACTTGGGCTTTCTTT. This codes for CASSSSGTWAFF. The variable domain in full, with the rest retrieved from reference TRBV7-3 and TRBJ1-1, is GAGVSQTPSNKVTEKGKYVELRCDPISGHTALYWYRQSLGQGPEFLIYFQGTGAADDSGLPNDRFFAVRPEGSVSTLKIQRTERGDSAVYLCASSSSGTWAFFGQGTRLTVV.

The chain employs TRBV27 and TRBJ2-1, with 13 bases aligning to TRBD2. CDR3 size: 18 residues. Germline V lookup: CDR1 MNHEY, CDR2 SMNVEV (reference sequence). The trim removed 4 bases at V and 4 bases at J, leaving 10 bases unmatched. For the CDR3, the DNA is TGTGCCAGCAGTTCCCCTTCGACTAGCGGGAGGAAATACAATGAGCAGTTCTTC. Residues: CASSSPSTSGRKYNEQFF.

V usage is TRBV28 and J usage is TRBJ1-2; D perhaps matches TRBD1 (6 bases). V dropped 6 bases and J dropped 5 bases, with 10 bases sitting between them. Germline assignment: CDR1 MDHEN and CDR2 SYDVKM. The CDR3 is 12 amino acids. In nucleotides, the CDR3 is TGTGCCAGCAGGCTGGACAGTTATGGCTACACCTTC. Amino acid sequence: CASRLDSYGYTF.

This clonotype was counted many times. The rearrangement joins TRBV7-8 to TRBJ2-7; D not resolved. V was pared by 7 bases and J by 5 bases, with 18 bases between. The CDR3 loop spans 14 amino acids. Germline V gives CDR1 SGHVS, CDR2 FQNEAQ. For the CDR3, the DNA is TGTGCCAGCACCTGCACCAACCCTGGCGACGAGCAGTACTTC. This codes for CASTCTNPGDEQYF.

V and J are TRBV12-3 or TRBV12-4 and TRBJ1-5; 9 bases align to TRBD1. This CDR3 contains 15 residues. Losses at the gene ends were 5 bases for V and 7 bases for J; bases not matched to a gene: 9. CDR3 sequence reads: CASSPTGQGRQPQHF. CDR3 bases: TGTGCCAGCAGTCCAACGGGACAGGGTAGACAGCCCCAGCATTTT.

The rearrangement joins TRBV6-5 to TRBJ2-5, with 7 nucleotides matching TRBD1. Trimming took 2 bases from V and 0 from J; bases not matched to a gene: 6. The CDR3 is 16 amino acids. Germline assignment: CDR1 MNHEY and CDR2 SVGAGI. The DNA for the CDR3 is TGTGCCAGCAGTTACGCCGACAGGGCCTACCAAGAGACCCAGTACTTC. Translation gives CASSYADRAYQETQYF.